These T cell receptor beta chains were read from a single sample in a study of OX40 agonist ivuxolimab in advanced cancers. Measured with immunoSEQ multiplex PCR; TCRdb has only the in-frame clones, and not every one. Among approximately 76,000 clones, 80% to 90% were seen once, and the ten largest hold roughly 6%. The sequencing here drew on CD4+ or CD8+ T cells sorted from blood, taken in a trial of the OX40 agonist ivuxolimab. Source of these receptors: an adult with an advanced solid tumor such as melanoma, head and neck, liver or kidney cancer. The CDR3 runs from the conserved cysteine through the conserved F or W. The order of the fields is CDR3 protein, CDR3 DNA, D gene, V gene, J gene, clone size. A D gene is named only where the DNA matches it firmly. Clone size is given for some rows only: seen once, a few or many times, or a class if the clone is expanded.

CDR3aa: CASSQLLGYNEQFF
CDR3nt: TGTGCCAGCAGTCAACTACTAGGGTACAATGAGCAGTTCTTC
d_gene: .
v_gene: TRBV6-5
j_gene: TRBJ2-1
abundance: .

CDR3aa: CASSSLGVETQYF
CDR3nt: TGTGCCAGCAGCTCCCTGGGGGTAGAGACCCAGTACTTC
d_gene: .
v_gene: TRBV7-9
j_gene: TRBJ2-5
abundance: once

CDR3aa: CSVEELQGGRGYGYTF
CDR3nt: TGCAGCGTTGAAGAGCTGCAAGGGGGGCGAGGCTATGGCTACACCTTC
d_gene: .
v_gene: TRBV29-1
j_gene: TRBJ1-2
abundance: once

CDR3aa: CASSPRTASYYNEQFF
CDR3nt: TGTGCCAGCAGCCCCCGGACAGCCTCCTACTACAATGAGCAGTTCTTC
d_gene: .
v_gene: TRBV9
j_gene: TRBJ2-1
abundance: .

CDR3aa: CAWSTGLLMDTEAFF
CDR3nt: TGTGCCTGGAGTACGGGACTTTTGATGGACACTGAAGCTTTCTTT
d_gene: .
v_gene: TRBV30
j_gene: TRBJ1-1
abundance: .

CDR3aa: CASSATWEQYF
CDR3nt: TGTGCCAGCAGCGCCACTTGGGAGCAGTACTTC
d_gene: .
v_gene: TRBV11-1
j_gene: TRBJ2-7
abundance: few

CDR3aa: CASRRTGRGTEAFF
CDR3nt: TGTGCCAGCAGGAGGACAGGGCGGGGCACTGAAGCTTTCTTT
d_gene: TRBD1
v_gene: TRBV6-4
j_gene: TRBJ1-1
abundance: .

CDR3aa: CASSQDGGTAYEQYF
CDR3nt: TGCGCCAGCAGCCAAGATGGAGGCACGGCCTACGAGCAGTACTTC
d_gene: .
v_gene: TRBV7-9
j_gene: TRBJ2-7
abundance: .

CDR3aa: CASSRRQDTEAFF
CDR3nt: TGCGCCAGCAGCCGTCGACAGGACACTGAAGCTTTCTTT
d_gene: .
v_gene: TRBV4-1
j_gene: TRBJ1-1
abundance: .

CDR3aa: CASTPGLTQYF
CDR3nt: TGTGCCAGCACCCCGGGACTTACGCAGTATTTT
d_gene: .
v_gene: TRBV6-1
j_gene: TRBJ2-3
abundance: .

CDR3aa: CASSIRADGQETQYF
CDR3nt: TGTGCCAGTAGTATAAGGGCGGACGGGCAAGAGACCCAGTACTTC
d_gene: .
v_gene: TRBV19
j_gene: TRBJ2-5
abundance: .

CDR3aa: CASSIEGNTEAFF
CDR3nt: TGTGCCAGTAGTATCGAGGGGAACACTGAAGCTTTCTTT
d_gene: .
v_gene: TRBV19
j_gene: TRBJ1-1
abundance: .

CDR3aa: CASFPGTSGTNEQFF
CDR3nt: TGCGCCAGCTTTCCCGGGACTAGCGGGACCAATGAGCAGTTCTTC
d_gene: TRBD2
v_gene: TRBV5-1
j_gene: TRBJ2-1
abundance: .

CDR3aa: CSGAPTTGNTIYF
CDR3nt: TGCAGCGGGGCCCCCACCACTGGAAACACCATATATTTT
d_gene: .
v_gene: TRBV29-1
j_gene: TRBJ1-3
abundance: once

CDR3aa: CASSLEGRAAANYGYTF
CDR3nt: TGCGCCAGCAGCTTGGAGGGGAGGGCGGCAGCTAACTATGGCTACACCTTC
d_gene: .
v_gene: TRBV5-1
j_gene: TRBJ1-2
abundance: .

CDR3aa: CASSDPSSSYEQYF
CDR3nt: TGCGCCAGCAGTGACCCTAGCTCATCCTACGAGCAGTACTTC
d_gene: .
v_gene: TRBV10-1
j_gene: TRBJ2-7
abundance: .

CDR3aa: CASSLATFDTQYF
CDR3nt: TGCGCCAGCAGCTTGGCCACATTTGATACGCAGTATTTT
d_gene: .
v_gene: TRBV5-1
j_gene: TRBJ2-3
abundance: .

CDR3aa: CATPRTDSGELFF
CDR3nt: TGTGCCACCCCTAGGACGGACTCCGGGGAGCTGTTTTTT
d_gene: .
v_gene: TRBV7-3
j_gene: TRBJ2-2
abundance: .

CDR3aa: CASSYRASFEEQYF
CDR3nt: TGTGCCAGCAGTTACAGGGCATCCTTTGAGGAGCAGTACTTC
d_gene: .
v_gene: TRBV6-5
j_gene: TRBJ2-7
abundance: once

CDR3aa: CASSLLGLTFF
CDR3nt: TGTGCCAGCAGCTTACTGGGGCTGACGTTCTTC
d_gene: .
v_gene: TRBV7-9
j_gene: TRBJ2-1
abundance: .

CDR3aa: CATSRENWVIGNTIYF
CDR3nt: TGTGCCACCAGCAGAGAAAATTGGGTAATTGGAAACACCATATATTTT
d_gene: .
v_gene: TRBV15
j_gene: TRBJ1-3
abundance: .

CDR3aa: CASSPGTGNQPQHF
CDR3nt: TGCGCCAGCAGCCCGGGGACAGGGAATCAGCCCCAGCATTTT
d_gene: TRBD1
v_gene: TRBV5-1
j_gene: TRBJ1-5
abundance: .

CDR3aa: CASSVEGGTSNEQFF
CDR3nt: TGTGCCAGCAGCGTAGAGGGGGGGACTAGCAATGAGCAGTTCTTC
d_gene: TRBD2
v_gene: TRBV9
j_gene: TRBJ2-1
abundance: once

CDR3aa: CASSLVGTAKNIQYF
CDR3nt: TGTGCCAGCAGCTTAGTAGGGACAGCTAAAAACATTCAGTACTTC
d_gene: TRBD1
v_gene: TRBV7-2
j_gene: TRBJ2-4
abundance: .

CDR3aa: CASSLAWGSGANVLTF
CDR3nt: TGTGCCAGCAGCTTAGCTTGGGGTTCTGGGGCCAACGTCCTGACTTTC
d_gene: .
v_gene: TRBV7-8
j_gene: TRBJ2-6
abundance: .

CDR3aa: CASNSQGSDDEAFF
CDR3nt: TGTGCCAGCAATTCACAGGGCAGTGACGATGAAGCTTTCTTT
d_gene: .
v_gene: TRBV2
j_gene: TRBJ1-1
abundance: .

CDR3aa: CASSLYQGALGYGYTF
CDR3nt: TGTGCCAGCAGCTTGTATCAAGGGGCCCTGGGCTATGGCTACACCTTC
d_gene: .
v_gene: TRBV11-2
j_gene: TRBJ1-2
abundance: once

CDR3aa: CASSFTAGGHNTQYF
CDR3nt: TGTGCCAGCAGCTTTACCGCGGGGGGGCATAATACGCAGTATTTT
d_gene: TRBD2
v_gene: TRBV5-4
j_gene: TRBJ2-3
abundance: .

CDR3aa: CASSNLPATYEQYF
CDR3nt: TGCGCCAGCAGCAACCTGCCCGCGACCTACGAGCAGTACTTC
d_gene: .
v_gene: TRBV4-3
j_gene: TRBJ2-7
abundance: .

CDR3aa: CASSFDRDGYTF
CDR3nt: TGTGCCAGCAGCTTCGACAGAGATGGCTACACCTTC
d_gene: .
v_gene: TRBV7-9
j_gene: TRBJ1-2
abundance: few

CDR3aa: CASSASGGLQYF
CDR3nt: TGCGCCAGCAGCGCGAGCGGGGGGTTGCAGTACTTC
d_gene: TRBD2
v_gene: TRBV5-1
j_gene: TRBJ2-7
abundance: .

CDR3aa: CASSQEVGDNQPQHF
CDR3nt: TGCGCCAGCAGCCAAGAAGTAGGGGACAATCAGCCCCAGCATTTT
d_gene: .
v_gene: TRBV4-3
j_gene: TRBJ1-5
abundance: .

CDR3aa: CAISESWSEGYTF
CDR3nt: TGTGCCATCAGTGAGTCGTGGTCTGAGGGCTACACCTTC
d_gene: .
v_gene: TRBV10-3
j_gene: TRBJ1-2
abundance: .

CDR3aa: CASSWTGYNTEAFF
CDR3nt: TGTGCCAGCAGTTGGACAGGGTATAACACTGAAGCTTTCTTT
d_gene: TRBD1
v_gene: TRBV6-6
j_gene: TRBJ1-1
abundance: .

CDR3aa: CASSQRTGLYSPLHF
CDR3nt: TGTGCCAGCAGCCAGCGGACAGGGTTGTATTCACCCCTCCACTTT
d_gene: .
v_gene: TRBV12-1
j_gene: TRBJ1-6
abundance: .

CDR3aa: CASSLGQSSYNEQFF
CDR3nt: TGTGCCAGCAGCTTAGGGCAGAGCTCCTACAATGAGCAGTTCTTC
d_gene: .
v_gene: TRBV5-6
j_gene: TRBJ2-1
abundance: .

CDR3aa: CASSPGDGWNTEAFF
CDR3nt: TGTGCCAGCTCACCAGGGGACGGCTGGAACACTGAAGCTTTCTTT
d_gene: .
v_gene: TRBV18
j_gene: TRBJ1-1
abundance: once

CDR3aa: CASRLGQAPGEQYF
CDR3nt: TGTGCCAGCAGGCTGGGACAGGCCCCCGGCGAGCAGTACTTC
d_gene: TRBD1
v_gene: TRBV7-8
j_gene: TRBJ2-7
abundance: .

CDR3aa: CASSLGGTGGSGNTIYF
CDR3nt: TGCGCCAGCAGCTTGGGAGGGACAGGAGGCTCTGGAAACACCATATATTTT
d_gene: TRBD1
v_gene: TRBV5-1
j_gene: TRBJ1-3
abundance: .